This T cell receptor (beta chain) was observed in a study of post-analysis software for immune sequencing data. The library was made from cDNA and included unique molecular identifiers. Out of 1 to 10 million T cells, some 480,000 cDNA molecules were generated. Using its own MiXCR run on the PCR reads, TCRdb lists one record per CDR3 protein. The repertoire has approximately 250,000 distinct CDR3 sequences, roughly a third of them found once; the top ten carry more than 4%. Comments on this clonotype: A read error may explain this, as a much larger clone is one base away.

This clonotype was sampled from a girl between 5 and 17 years old with multiple sclerosis. Sequencing input: blood.

The CDR3 DNA is TGTGCCAGCAGCTTTGTGGAGCGGGGGGGTAATGAGCAGTACTTC. It is translated as CASSFVERGGNEQYF. The chain is built from TRBV5-4 and TRBJ2-7, with 10 bases that match TRBD2. J lost 7 bases, V lost 2 bases, and 9 bases had no gene match. The CDR3 has 15 residues. From germline, CDR1 is SGHNT and CDR2 YYREEE (reference sequence).